This TCR beta chain came from a study of blood T cell repertoires in COVID-19. Study details: COVID-19 samples from acute and convalescent phases originated in the United States, Italy and Spain. Sample material is recorded as cDNA or gDNA derived from T cells, B-cell-depleted T cells, or PBMCs.

The V gene lost 1 base and the J gene lost 9 bases, with 10 bases spanning the gap. Germline CDR1 and CDR2: GTSNPN and SVGIG (reference sequence). CDR3 length: 13 amino acids. It was during active infection that Seattle patients were enrolled and then longitudinally followed. As handled by the study authors: Estimated nucleated cell counts came from reference gene primer amplification. This table comes from immunoSEQ multiplex PCR, and its TCRdb copy is limited to in-frame clones, with some not included. The V and J calls and clone size are taken from that table; D and trimming were inferred from the DNA. The profile covers 200,000 to 300,000 clones, with roughly 81% appearing a single time and around 7% taken by the ten largest.

Sequencing was done on a sample of peripheral blood. This clonotype was sampled from a woman over 75 with COVID-19, enrolled during active disease. The chain couples TRBV30 to TRBJ1-6; no firm D call. The CDR3 DNA reads TGTGCCTGGAGTGCAACAGTGGGTTCACCCCTCCACTTT. This codes for CAWSATVGSPLHF. Supplemented by reference TRBV30 and TRBJ1-6, the full variable domain reads SQTIHQWPATLVQPVGSPLSLECTVEGTSNPNLYWYRQAAGRGLQLLFYSVGIGQISSEVPQNLSASRPQDRQFILSSKKLLLSDSGFYLCAWSATVGSPLHFGNGTRLTVT.